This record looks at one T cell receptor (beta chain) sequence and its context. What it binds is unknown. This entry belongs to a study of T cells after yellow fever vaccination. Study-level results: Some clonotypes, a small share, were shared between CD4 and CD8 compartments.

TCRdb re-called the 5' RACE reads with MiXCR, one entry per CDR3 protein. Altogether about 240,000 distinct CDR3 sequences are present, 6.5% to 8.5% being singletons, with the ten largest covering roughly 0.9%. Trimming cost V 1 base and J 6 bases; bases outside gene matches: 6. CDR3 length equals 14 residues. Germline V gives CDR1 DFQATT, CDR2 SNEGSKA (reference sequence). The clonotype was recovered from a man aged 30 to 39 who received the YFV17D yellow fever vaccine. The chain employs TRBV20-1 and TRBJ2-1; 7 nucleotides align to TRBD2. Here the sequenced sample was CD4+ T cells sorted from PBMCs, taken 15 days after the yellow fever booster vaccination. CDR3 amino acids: CSARGGRWRNEQFF. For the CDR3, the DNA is TGCAGTGCTAGAGGCGGGAGATGGCGCAATGAGCAGTTCTTC.